This T cell receptor (beta chain) came from a study of shared clonotypes between healthy human individuals (dated by TCRdb to the early 2020s). With regard to the full study: Three men and two women, aged 18 to 49 years, made up the cohort. For each donor, three plates each were used for CD4 naive and CD4 memory, two plates were used for CD8 naive, and one plate was used for CD8 memory. To estimate repertoire size and how much clonotype sharing occurs between individuals, the study deeply sequenced the blood TCR repertoires of five healthy adults. Libraries were prepared and TCR repertoires were sequenced by different laboratories using diverse techniques, in order to increase sequencing depth and limit assay-specific biases. Leukapheresis yielded between about 0.8 and 9.5 billion PBMCs per donor.

Study-wide conclusions, independent of this receptor: Pairwise subsampling indicated that sequencing depth was expected to affect the degree of clonotype sharing among donors. Only blood was sampled, and tissue TCR repertoires likely differ from those in blood. Naive subsets generally had larger estimated clonotype richness than memory subsets. The genetic and exposure-history diversity represented was limited by the small number of donors. Compared with non-shared clonotypes, clonotypes shared by all four sorted-subset donors had higher generation probabilities. Rarefaction of sorted-subset datasets indicated incomplete sequencing despite the large sequencing depth. Across four donors, about 5.2% of naive CD4, around 3.3% of naive CD8, 2.3% of memory CD4, and under 0.45% of memory CD8 clonotypes were shared.

CD8 naive samples were CD45RO-negative cells positively selected for CCR7, giving a CD45RA+CCR7+ population that excluded TemRA cells. The donors were healthy, HIV-negative adults with no recently reported acute infections or vaccinations. Every donor was a Caucasian adult residing in Nashville, Tennessee, USA. Blood was obtained by leukapheresis, after which PBMCs were separated by Ficoll-Histopaque density gradient centrifugation and cryopreserved in liquid nitrogen vapor phase. Analytical flow cytometry was used to check the purity and quantity of each magnetically sorted T cell population. Genomic DNA was isolated from every sorted fraction and measured by UV absorbance on a Nanodrop 2000c. TCR CDR3 regions were amplified from genomic DNA by multiplex PCR using the deep immunoSEQ assay. Extracted genomic DNA from each cell subset was distributed evenly across all wells of several immunoSEQ 96-well plates, and each plate was treated as a replicate. Each replicate PCR for sorted subsets received 150 to 250 ng genomic DNA, equal to about 30,000 T cell genomes. Purified libraries were quantified with a Qubit 3.0 fluorometer, sized on a Bioanalyzer 2100, and re-quantified with the KAPA Library Quantification kit. Every immunoSEQ 96-well plate was sequenced on a dedicated single-read 150-cycle Illumina NextSeq 550 flow cell. The paper's processing steps were these. Because the immunoSEQ output included only junctional sequences and no quality scores, the filtering could not be the same as the filtering used for full-length reads. Sequences were annotated with PyIR, a Python wrapper for IgBLAST v1.9, using IMGT germline references to assign V/J genes and CDR3. Reads with weak V/J assignments (E-value above 1e-6), missing CDR3, stop codons, out-of-frame junctions, or ambiguous translated residues were removed. V3J clonotypes were defined as sequences sharing the same inferred V gene, J gene, and CDR3 amino acid sequence. Percentage overlap between repertoires was calculated by dividing the number of shared unique clonotypes by the size of the smaller repertoire. Repertoire richness was assessed with RTK rarefaction, the Chao1 estimator, and Recon v2.1 estimates of unobserved clonotypes. Generation probabilities for all TCRbeta clonotypes obtained by the gDNA method from a handful of donors were computed using OLGA. Sourced from immuneACCESS, this table was stored by TCRdb with only in-frame sequences that have V and J called. A share of the clones is absent; for the studies checked, an unresolved V gene accounts for under half, and the remainder has no known explanation. D and trimming were read from the DNA, whereas the V and J calls and clone size are those reported in that table. For this sample there are about 2.1 million clones; 80% to 95% appear just once. The ten largest make up less than 2% of the sample.

This clone was counted a single time. Its target antigen remains unknown. Nothing much larger sits one base from this clone, and base qualities are not available. CDR3 length: 14 amino acids, cysteine to phenylalanine. The sequence is cut down to CDR3 DNA, 42 bases in frame from base 1. Deletion took 2 bases off V and 4 bases off J, with a span of 9 bases between the germline ends. According to the germline V gene (reference sequence), CDR1 reads MNHNY and CDR2 reads SVGAGI. This TCR derives from a man younger than 35 in good health. Some clones in this sample may be carry-over from other donors' samples. Sample: naive CD8+ T cells from PBMCs. The label giving this sample's cell subset or site can be read as: CD45RA+CCR7+. The V and J segments used are TRBV6-6 and TRBJ1-5; the D gene is not confidently resolved. The CDR3 sequence is CASSYISGNQPQHF. At the DNA level, the sequence is TGTGCCAGCAGTTACATAAGCGGGAATCAGCCCCAGCATTTT.